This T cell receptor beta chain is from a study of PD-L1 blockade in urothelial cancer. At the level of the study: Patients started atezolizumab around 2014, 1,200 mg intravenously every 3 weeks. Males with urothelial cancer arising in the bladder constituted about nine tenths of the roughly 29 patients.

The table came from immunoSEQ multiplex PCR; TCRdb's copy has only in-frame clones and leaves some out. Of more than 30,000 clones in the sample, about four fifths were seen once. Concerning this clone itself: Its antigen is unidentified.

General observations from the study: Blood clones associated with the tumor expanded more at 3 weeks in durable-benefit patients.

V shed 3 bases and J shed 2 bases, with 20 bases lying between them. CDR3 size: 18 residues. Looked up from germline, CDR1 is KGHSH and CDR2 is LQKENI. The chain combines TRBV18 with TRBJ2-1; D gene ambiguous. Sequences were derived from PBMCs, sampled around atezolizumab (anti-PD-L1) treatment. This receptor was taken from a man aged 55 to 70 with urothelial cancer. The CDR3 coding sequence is TGTGCCAGCTCACCTAAGGCCCCAGCGCCCCGCACCTACAATGAGCAGTTCTTC. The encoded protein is CASSPKAPAPRTYNEQFF.